These 19 T cell receptor beta chains share one sample of origin, sequenced in a study of T cells in Graves' hyperthyroidism and ophthalmopathy. RNA transcripts were the template for amplifying TCR beta CDR3 regions. The HTBI primer set drove a first-round RT-PCR of the TCR CDR3. TCRdb redid the calling of the multiplex PCR reads with MiXCR, one entry per CDR3 protein. The profile covers 300,000 to 450,000 distinct CDR3 sequences, with about 14% appearing a single time and around a fifth taken by the ten largest. The sequencing input was blood. Receptors originate from a woman under 40 with Graves' ophthalmopathy.

V usage is TRBV12-5 and J usage is TRBJ2-1; 11 positions agree with TRBD2. V shed 5 bases, J shed 5 bases, and the junction held 14 bases outside the gene matches. Germline-derived CDR1 and CDR2 are LGHNT and FRNRAP. This CDR3 comprises 18 residues. This CDR3 reads CASGLTPDLAGGHNEQFF. The CDR3 bases are TGTGCTAGTGGTCTCACACCCGACTTAGCGGGGGGGCACAATGAGCAGTTCTTC.

This clonotype was recorded at least ten times. J is TRBJ1-4 and V is TRBV5-1; D gene ambiguous. Germline V gene sequence: CDR1 SGHRS, CDR2 YFSETQ. This CDR3 comprises 15 residues. Trimming left V 4 bases short and J 4 bases short, with 14 bases between. The CDR3 spells CASSESVQSNEKLFF. The CDR3 nucleotides read TGCGCCAGCAGCGAATCCGTACAGAGTAATGAAAAACTGTTTTTT.

The gene calls are TRBV3-1 and TRBJ2-2; D is undetermined. This CDR3 spans 14 amino acids. Germline-derived CDR1 and CDR2 are LGHDT and YNNKEL (reference sequence). V shed 0 bases and J shed 13 bases, with 15 bases lying between them. The CDR3 region has the DNA TGTGCCAGCAGCCAAGATTCCACGAACTCGGCGCTGTTTTTT. Translation: CASSQDSTNSALFF.

This clonotype came up many times. The chain recombines TRBV30 with TRBJ1-6; unclear D gene. Germline V gene data show CDR1 as GTSNPN and CDR2 as SVGIG (reference sequence). V was clipped by 3 bases and J by 0 bases, with 3 bases between them. This CDR3 spans 13 amino acids. The CDR3 protein is CAWRNSYNSPLHF. The CDR3 DNA reads as TGTGCCTGGAGGAACTCCTATAATTCACCCCTCCACTTT.

The sample holds many counts of this clonotype. The chain joins TRBV20-1 to TRBJ2-7; D call uncertain. The CDR3 is 13 residues long. In germline, CDR1 is DFQATT, CDR2 SNEGSKA (reference sequence). Trimming took 0 bases from V and 1 from J, leaving 7 bases between them. The chain's CDR3 is CSARDLFSYEQYF. The CDR3, as DNA: TGCAGTGCTAGAGATTTGTTTTCCTACGAGCAGTACTTC.

At least ten counts were recorded for this clonotype. V and J are TRBV20-1 and TRBJ2-1; D unclear. The CDR3 runs 12 residues. Germline V gene data show CDR1 as DFQATT and CDR2 as SNEGSKA (reference sequence). Trimming left V 3 bases short and J 4 bases short, with 7 bases between. The CDR3 region has the DNA TGCAGTGCTAGCCGGGTATACAATGAGCAGTTCTTC. This sequence encodes CSASRVYNEQFF.

This clonotype appeared many times. The chain couples TRBV6-1 to TRBJ1-1, with 7 bases fitting TRBD1. The V gene end was trimmed by 5 bases and the J gene end by 3 bases; junction bases not matched to a gene: 6. The CDR3 covers 14 residues. Per the germline V gene, CDR1 is MNHNS and CDR2 is SASEGT. The DNA of the CDR3 is TGTGCCAGCAGTTCCCGGGACAGATACACTGAAGCTTTCTTT. It translates to CASSSRDRYTEAFF.

J is TRBJ2-2 and V is TRBV6-2 or TRBV6-3; TRBD1 matches at 10 bases. The CDR3 loop spans 17 amino acids. V dropped 7 bases and J dropped 5; count of bases not matched to a gene: 13. Germline CDR1 MNHEY, CDR2 SVGEGT. This CDR3 is CASTTAQGQGLTGELFF. The CDR3 DNA reads as TGTGCCAGCACCACGGCACAGGGACAGGGGTTAACCGGGGAGCTGTTTTTT.

V gene TRBV29-1 combines with J gene TRBJ2-3; D possibly matches TRBD1 or TRBD2 (5 bases each). CDR1 SQVTM and CDR2 ANQGSEA come from the germline V gene. V was clipped by 7 bases and J by 5 bases, with 19 bases between them. CDR3 length equals 14 residues. CDR3 protein: CSAGTADPIDTQYF. The CDR3 coding sequence is TGCAGCGCCGGGACCGCCGACCCCATAGATACGCAGTATTTT.

This clonotype was recorded many times. The rearrangement links TRBV12-3 or TRBV12-4 to TRBJ2-5; TRBD2 might be the D (6 bases). V lost 3 bases and J lost 2, with 16 bases in between. The CDR3 extends over 16 amino acids. Here the CDR3 DNA reads TGTGCCAGCAGTTTCAGTGGGTCGGGGGAGCAAGAGACCCAGTACTTC. Amino acid sequence: CASSFSGSGEQETQYF.

In this sample, this clonotype turned up many times. CDR3 DNA: TGTGCCAGCAGCGACCCCGGGACAGGGAATCCATGGTATAGCAATCAGCCCCAGCATTTT. Amino acid sequence: CASSDPGTGNPWYSNQPQHF. The V and J genes are TRBV6-1 and TRBJ1-5, with TRBD1 identical over 9 bases. The trim removed 6 bases at V and 0 bases at J, leaving 18 bases unmatched. This CDR3 has 20 residues. Germline V gene data show CDR1 as MNHNS and CDR2 as SASEGT.

V is TRBV5-4 and J is TRBJ1-1; 7 positions agree with TRBD1. The trim removed 1 base at V and 2 bases at J, leaving 5 bases unmatched. The CDR3 sequence is 15 residues long. Germline lookup yields CDR1 SGHNT and CDR2 YYREEE (reference sequence). The DNA of the CDR3 is TGTGCCAGCAGCTTGTTTGACAGGGCAAACACTGAAGCTTTCTTT. Residues: CASSLFDRANTEAFF.

This clonotype was detected many times. The rearrangement uses TRBV30 and TRBJ1-1, with D uncertain. V shed 5 bases and J shed 5 bases, with 12 bases lying between them. This CDR3 is built from 12 residues. CDR1 and CDR2 from the germline V gene are GTSNPN and SVGIG (reference sequence). The CDR3 protein is CAWGPLGTEAFF. Here the CDR3 DNA reads TGTGCCTGGGGGCCACTAGGTACTGAAGCTTTCTTT.

V usage is TRBV3-1 and J usage is TRBJ2-3, with 11 bases lining up with TRBD2. CDR1 and CDR2 (germline): LGHDT, YNNKEL (reference sequence). V lost 3 bases, J lost 3 bases, and 5 bases stayed unmatched. The CDR3 runs to 16 residues. CDR3 coding DNA: TGTGCCAGCAGCCAGTGGGCTAGCGGGGGGACAGATACGCAGTATTTT. It encodes CASSQWASGGTDTQYF.

This clonotype was detected only once. The rearrangement joins TRBV28 to TRBJ1-5; 10 bases are shared with TRBD1. The germline CDR1 and CDR2 sequences are MDHEN and SYDVKM. The V and J ends lost 6 bases and 12 bases, in that order; junction bases with no gene match: 11. The CDR3 length is 14 residues. The CDR3 region has the DNA TGTGCCAGCAGCCAGACAGGGGGCGTCGGGGTCCAGCATTTT. Translating it yields CASSQTGGVGVQHF.

This clonotype has ten or more counts. The rearrangement links TRBV20-1 to TRBJ2-1, with TRBD2 matching over 7 bases. The CDR3 loop spans 14 amino acids. Germline values: CDR1 DFQATT, CDR2 SNEGSKA (reference sequence). The V and J ends lost 3 bases and 4 bases, in that order; junction bases with no gene match: 6. This chain's CDR3 is CSASSQREYNEQFF. CDR3 coding DNA: TGCAGTGCTAGTAGCCAGCGGGAATACAATGAGCAGTTCTTC.

Many counts were recorded for this clonotype. The genes are TRBV20-1 and TRBJ2-1, with TRBD1 matching 11 bases. The V gene end was trimmed by 0 bases and the J gene end by 7 bases; junction bases not matched to a gene: 5. CDR3 length equals 15 residues. The germline V gene has CDR1 DFQATT and CDR2 SNEGSKA (reference sequence). The CDR3 sequence is CSARELGQGANEQFF. CDR3 sequence (DNA): TGCAGTGCTAGAGAACTCGGACAGGGGGCAAATGAGCAGTTCTTC.

This clonotype was seen more than once but under ten times. The chain uses TRBV5-5 and TRBJ2-2; D might be TRBD2 (5 bases). The germline V gene has CDR1 SGHKS and CDR2 YYEKEE (reference sequence). The CDR3 runs to 13 residues. V lost 2 bases, J lost 7 bases, and 9 bases lay in between. As DNA, the CDR3 is TGTGCCAGCAGCTTCTGGAGGAGCGGGGAGCTGTTTTTT. Its protein is CASSFWRSGELFF.

This clonotype was seen ten or more times. The chain links TRBV20-1 to TRBJ2-7; TRBD2 might be the D (7 bases). Germline V gives CDR1 DFQATT, CDR2 SNEGSKA (reference sequence). V lost 3 bases, J lost 0 bases, and 12 bases lay in between. This CDR3 spans 14 amino acids. The CDR3: CSARGAGASYEQYF. The CDR3, as DNA: TGCAGTGCTAGGGGCGCGGGGGCCTCCTACGAGCAGTACTTC.